This T cell receptor beta chain was identified in a study of blood T cell repertoires in COVID-19. Study at large: Sources were T cells, B-cell-depleted T cells, or PBMCs; the material itself was cDNA or gDNA.

The participants were between about 18 and 90 years old and came from under 25 US areas. Germline V lookup: CDR1 MGHRA, CDR2 YSYEKL. The CDR3 has 13 amino acids. V was clipped by 8 bases and J by 3 bases, with 14 bases between them. Measured with immunoSEQ multiplex PCR; TCRdb has only the in-frame clones, and not every one. The sample lists 250,000 to 350,000 clones; roughly 85% were seen once. This TCR came from a woman aged 30 to 39 who had recovered from COVID-19. Material for sequencing was PBMCs or T cells enriched from blood (not recorded which). V is TRBV4-1 and J is TRBJ2-7, with D unclear. The DNA for the CDR3 is TGCGCCAGCGGGCCTCCTCTGGGCTACGAGCAGTACTTC. It yields the protein CASGPPLGYEQYF.